This TCR beta chain stems from a study of early T cells in non-severe SARS-CoV-2 infection. With 0 bases removed from V and 7 bases from J, the gap between germline ends came to 13 bases. The CDR3 is 15 amino acids. The germline CDR1 and CDR2 sequences are SGHAT and FQNNGV. This clonotype has ten or more counts. The TCR library protocol attached unique molecular identifiers to the individual cDNA molecules. TCRdb re-called the 5' RACE reads through MiXCR, storing one row per CDR3 protein. The profile shows some 63,000 distinct CDR3 sequences, under 15% of them singletons. The receptor comes from an adult who was a healthcare worker with PCR-confirmed SARS-CoV-2 infection or an uninfected control (not recorded which). What was sequenced was whole blood. The chain has TRBV11-2 and TRBJ1-5; D might be TRBD1 (5 bases). The DNA for the CDR3 is TGTGCCAGCAGCTTAGATCAGGGCGGGTACCAGCCCCAGCATTTT. It specifies CASSLDQGGYQPQHF.